The rows below give T cell receptor beta chains drawn from one sample of a study of STAT5B mutations in CD4+ large granular lymphocyte leukemia. The protocol was immunoSEQ multiplex PCR, while the TCRdb copy is restricted to in-frame clones and leaves out a portion. The table shows fewer than 40,000 clones, with over 60% occurring only once. The sequencing sample was made of CD4+ T cells from blood buffy coats. The receptors here all came from a human donor in good health. Both conserved end residues are part of each CDR3. The order of the fields is CDR3 DNA, CDR3 protein, J gene, D gene, clone size, CDR3 length, V gene. The D gene is left open where the match is weak. Only some rows state a clone size, as once, few, many or a class for expanded clones.

TGTGCCAGCGCCCGCGGGGCGGGAGTGCATGAGCAGTTCTTC	CASARGAGVHEQFF	TRBJ2-1	TRBD2	.	14	TRBV27
TGCGCCAGCAGCCAAGTATGGGTATCTAGCACAGATACGCAGTATTTT	CASSQVWVSSTDTQYF	TRBJ2-3	.	.	16	TRBV4-1
TGTGCCAGCAGGGCCCCGGGGGTAGGCTATGGCTACACCTTC	CASRAPGVGYGYTF	TRBJ1-2	.	few	14	TRBV6-1
TGTGCCAGCAGCAACACTGAAGCTTTCTTT	CASSNTEAFF	TRBJ1-1	.	.	10	TRBV7-9
TGTGCCTGGAGTGTACAGGGCTACGGTGAAGCTTTCTTT	CAWSVQGYGEAFF	TRBJ1-1	.	few	13	TRBV30
TGTGCCTGGAGTCAAGGGATGACGGATGTGCGTGAAAAACTGTTTTTT	CAWSQGMTDVREKLFF	TRBJ1-4	.	few	16	TRBV30
TGCAGCTTGAGCGGGTCCACTGAAGCTTTCTTT	CSLSGSTEAFF	TRBJ1-1	.	.	11	TRBV20-1
TGTGCCAGCAGGGGGACAGGGGGCCCCACTGAAGCTTTCTTT	CASRGTGGPTEAFF	TRBJ1-1	TRBD1	.	14	TRBV28
TGTGCCACCAGCAGAGAAGGGACACCCGTGCAGTATTTT	CATSREGTPVQYF	TRBJ2-3	.	.	13	TRBV15
TGTGCCAGCAGTGAAGGGGGTAGGAACATTCAGTACTTC	CASSEGGRNIQYF	TRBJ2-4	.	.	13	TRBV25-1
TGTGCCAGCAGTTTGTGGGGGCCTAACACTGAAGCTTTCTTT	CASSLWGPNTEAFF	TRBJ1-1	.	few	14	TRBV27
TGTGCCAGCACGAGGGCCCAGAGTCAGACGCAGTATTTT	CASTRAQSQTQYF	TRBJ2-3	.	.	13	TRBV2
TGTGCCAGCAGCTTCGCGGGGGGCGTCTACGAGCAGTACTTC	CASSFAGGVYEQYF	TRBJ2-7	TRBD2	.	14	TRBV5-4
TGTGCCAGCAGCTGGGCCAGGGCAGGGGCTAAAAACATTCAGTACTTC	CASSWARAGAKNIQYF	TRBJ2-4	.	.	16	TRBV5-4
TGTGCCAGCAGTGAAGTCACAGGGTACTCTAACTATGGCTACACCTTC	CASSEVTGYSNYGYTF	TRBJ1-2	.	.	16	TRBV2
TGTGCCAGCAGCCCGGCCGTGTGGCTTGAAGGCTACACCTTC	CASSPAVWLEGYTF	TRBJ1-2	.	few	14	TRBV7-9
TGTGCCAGCAGTGAGAGGGGGGACACTGAAGCTTTCTTT	CASSERGDTEAFF	TRBJ1-1	.	.	13	TRBV6-4
TGTGCCTGGACCCCCCCTTTTGGAGGGCCAAAAATGAACACTGAAGCTTTCTTT	CAWTPPFGGPKMNTEAFF	TRBJ1-1	.	.	18	TRBV30
TGTGCCAGCAGCTTGGGGGACGCGGGGCGGGAAGCTTTCTTT	CASSLGDAGREAFF	TRBJ1-1	.	.	14	TRBV5-5
TGTGCCAGCAGTTTAGCGGGAGGGCCCTACGAGCAGTACTTC	CASSLAGGPYEQYF	TRBJ2-7	TRBD2	.	14	TRBV27
TGTGCCAGCACCCCCTCGGGGGGATCTAATGAAAAACTGTTTTTT	CASTPSGGSNEKLFF	TRBJ1-4	.	.	15	TRBV11-2
TGCGCCAGCAGCCAGAGAATAGCGGGAGTATACGAGCAGTTCTTC	CASSQRIAGVYEQFF	TRBJ2-1	TRBD2	.	15	TRBV4-1
TGTGCCAGTAGTTTGGAGACGGTAAATGAAAAACTGTTTTTT	CASSLETVNEKLFF	TRBJ1-4	.	.	14	TRBV19
TGTGCCAGTAGTATCATCTCGGACAGGGGGCGAGTTTTGAACACTGAAGCTTTCTTT	CASSIISDRGRVLNTEAFF	TRBJ1-1	TRBD1	.	19	TRBV19
TGTGCCAGTAGTAGAGCCAGACAGACGCGCGTGAACACTGAAGCTTTCTTT	CASSRARQTRVNTEAFF	TRBJ1-1	.	.	17	TRBV19
TGTGCCACCAGCAGAGATTCGCGCCCAGGGGGTTCACCCCTCCACTTT	CATSRDSRPGGSPLHF	TRBJ1-6	TRBD1	.	16	TRBV15
TGTGCCAGCAGTGACGCGGCAGGGACCCACGAGCAGTACTTC	CASSDAAGTHEQYF	TRBJ2-7	.	.	14	TRBV2
TGTGCCAGCAGCCCCCCGGGTCCAGGGAATGAGCAGTTCTTC	CASSPPGPGNEQFF	TRBJ2-1	.	.	14	TRBV7-9
TGTGCCAGCCTATCGTTGGGACGCACCGGGGAGCTGTTTTTT	CASLSLGRTGELFF	TRBJ2-2	.	.	14	TRBV6-5
TGCGCCAGCAGCTTGGGGGGCCCCAATGAGCAGTTCTTC	CASSLGGPNEQFF	TRBJ2-1	.	.	13	TRBV5-1
TGTGCCAGCAGTGAAGCGTCGGGACAGGGCGATTCACCCCTCCACTTT	CASSEASGQGDSPLHF	TRBJ1-6	TRBD1	few	16	TRBV6-1
TGTGCCAGCAGCTTGGGAACGGGTATCACAGATACGCAGTATTTT	CASSLGTGITDTQYF	TRBJ2-3	.	.	15	TRBV7-2
TGTGCCAGCAGCTTGGTTCCAGGCTATGGCTACACCTTC	CASSLVPGYGYTF	TRBJ1-2	.	once	13	TRBV5-6
TGCGCCAGCAGGGATACTGGGGGACGCCCCTACGAGCAGTACTTC	CASRDTGGRPYEQYF	TRBJ2-7	.	.	15	TRBV5-1
TGTGCCAGTAGTATTGGACAAAATAACTATGGCTACACCTTC	CASSIGQNNYGYTF	TRBJ1-2	.	.	14	TRBV19
TGTGCCAGCAGCTCAACTCCGGGACCTCATCAGGAGCAGTACTTC	CASSSTPGPHQEQYF	TRBJ2-7	.	.	15	TRBV7-9
TGTGCCAGCAGTTTCACAGGGGGCCACACTAACGAGCAGTACTTC	CASSFTGGHTNEQYF	TRBJ2-7	TRBD1	.	15	TRBV6-5
TGTGCCTGGAGTGTAGAAGGCCTTCTGTCTTTCTTT	CAWSVEGLLSFF	TRBJ1-1	.	few	12	TRBV30
TGTGCCAGCAGCTCCCCAGGGGGCGGAGGTACCGGGGAGCTGTTTTTT	CASSSPGGGGTGELFF	TRBJ2-2	TRBD1	.	16	TRBV7-2